This T cell receptor (beta chain) stems from a study of blood T cell repertoires in COVID-19. On the study more broadly: Samples representing acute and convalescent COVID-19 were sourced from the United States, Italy and Spain. The analysed material was cDNA or gDNA that came from T cells, B-cell-depleted T cells, or PBMCs.

The table lists this clone with a few counts. As processed by the authors: Cell counts per sample came from amplifying reference gene primers. TCRdb's table, derived via immunoSEQ multiplex PCR, lists solely in-frame clones and lacks some. D and trimming come from the DNA, and the V and J calls and clone size come from that table. The sample lists roughly 80,000 clones; 65% to 85% were seen once. This TCR was recovered from a man aged 60 to 69 with active or convalescent COVID-19. Sequencing was done on a sample of peripheral blood.

CDR3 sequence reads: CASSLRAGGRSEDTQYF. CDR3 in DNA: TGTGCCAGCAGCTTGCGGGCGGGGGGGCGGTCGGAAGATACGCAGTATTTT. The rearrangement uses TRBV7-9 and TRBJ2-3, with 9 bases fitting TRBD2. The CDR3 is 17 residues long. With V trimmed by 3 bases and J by 5 bases, 12 bases remained unmatched. CDR1 is SEHNR and CDR2 is FQNEAQ in the germline V gene (reference sequence).